This TCR beta chain was observed in a study of PD-1 blockade in classical Hodgkin lymphoma. Findings and limits, study-wide: For complete responders, baseline diversity was comparable to that of newly diagnosed patients. Underlying causes for the observed repertoire differences were not defined, possibly disease activity or prior therapy. In CD4+ cells, TCR diversity went up significantly by C4D1, but in CD8+ cells it did not.

Germline V gives CDR1 MNHEY, CDR2 SVGAGI. V lost 8 bases and J lost 2, with 10 bases in between. The CDR3 runs 14 residues. Method: immunoSEQ multiplex PCR; TCRdb's copy keeps in-frame clones and lacks some. The table has 20,000 to 25,000 clones, over 80% seen once. As to this clone: The antigen is not known.

Time point defined: cycle 4 day 1 (C4D1), after more than 5 weeks of nivolumab. Each patient's relapse followed autologous stem cell transplantation, and brentuximab vedotin exposure varied. It was by magnetic negative selection that CD4+ T cells were purified from thawed PBMCs. The clonotype originates from a human donor with classical Hodgkin lymphoma. The chain carries TRBV6-5 and TRBJ2-6; D might be TRBD1 (6 bases). The source was CD4+ T cells from blood, collected before the fourth cycle of nivolumab. This CDR3 reads CASRRDTGANVLTF. CDR3 nucleotide sequence: TGTGCCAGCCGCAGGGACACTGGGGCCAACGTCCTGACTTTC.